A single sample gave rise to the 13 T cell receptor beta chains below, sequenced in a study of T-cell reconstitution after alpha-beta-depleted transplantation in children (TCRdb year 2016). The library was made by PCR. TCRdb shows the sequencer as Illumina HiSeq 2500. Molecular barcoding was employed in the preparation of TCR libraries, with unique molecular identifiers being used to normalize TCRbeta repertoire quantification. TCRdb cleaned the public reads at Q25 with fastp, built clones with MiXCR and kept in-frame beta chains. Rows are combined by CDR3 protein, so each entry shows the most common genes and DNA. The sample table shows about 540,000 distinct CDR3 sequences, and about 18% are seen once. Together, the top ten hold 3.3% of the sample. The sequencing used PBMCs from the stem cell graft donor, collected from the stem cell graft. All receptors derive from a human donor who donated a stem cell graft to a child with acute lymphoblastic leukemia.

The chain carries TRBV6-2 or TRBV6-3 and TRBJ2-3; D perhaps matches TRBD2 (6 bases). The CDR3 totals 15 residues. Trimming took 6 bases from V and 2 from J, leaving 15 bases between them. The germline V gene encodes CDR1 MNHEY and CDR2 SVGEGT. DNA for the CDR3: TGTGCCAGCAGCCTGGGACTGCATCTCACAGATACGCAGTATTTT. Translation gives CASSLGLHLTDTQYF.

CDR3 DNA: TGTGCCAGCAGTTTACTGCAGCAGGGGGCGCAGTATTTT. This sequence encodes CASSLLQQGAQYF. V is TRBV28 and J is TRBJ2-3; 7 bases are shared with TRBD1. In germline, CDR1 is MDHEN, CDR2 SYDVKM. This CDR3 is built from 13 residues. After removal of 2 bases from V and 10 bases from J, the junction contained 6 bases not matched to a gene.

The J gene is TRBJ2-2, the V gene TRBV5-6, with TRBD1 as a possible D gene (6 bases). Germline V gene sequence: CDR1 SGHDT, CDR2 YYEEEE. This CDR3 is built from 12 residues. The CDR3 spells CAGGVGTGELFF. In DNA form, the CDR3 reads TGTGCAGGGGGAGTAGGAACCGGGGAGCTGTTTTTT.

The chain uses TRBV11-2 and TRBJ2-5; 12 bases line up with TRBD2. The V and J ends lost 4 bases and 0 bases, in that order; junction bases with no gene match: 9. Germline CDR1 SGHAT, CDR2 FQNNGV. This CDR3 has 18 amino acids. CDR3 nucleotide sequence: TGTGCCAGCAGCTCGACTAGCGGGAGAAGGAGGAACCAAGAGACCCAGTACTTC. Translation: CASSSTSGRRRNQETQYF.

A few counts support this clonotype. This rearrangement joins TRBV5-5 to TRBJ1-5, with 8 bases matching TRBD1. The CDR3 length is 14 residues. Germline loops: CDR1 SGHKS, CDR2 YYEKEE (reference sequence). V was clipped by 3 bases and J by 6 bases; unmatched bases: 5. The CDR3 DNA reads as TGTGCCAGCAGCTCGACAGGGGAGGCTCAGCCCCAGCATTTT. Encoded protein: CASSSTGEAQPQHF.

The genes are TRBV2 and TRBJ2-3; 8 bases are shared with TRBD2. CDR1 is SNHLY, CDR2 FYNNEI, per germline. The CDR3 extends over 13 amino acids. J was trimmed by 1 base and V by 8 bases; bases with no gene match: 2. The CDR3 spells CASAAGGTDTQYF. The CDR3 nucleotides read TGTGCCAGCGCAGCGGGAGGCACAGATACGCAGTATTTT.

The chain joins TRBV7-9 to TRBJ2-2; D may be TRBD1 (6 bases). Trimming shortened V by 4 bases and J by 6 bases, and 12 bases separated the two germline ends. Germline V gives CDR1 SEHNR, CDR2 FQNEAQ (reference sequence). The CDR3 totals 14 residues. The CDR3 sequence: CASSSSQGSGELFF. DNA for the CDR3: TGTGCCAGCAGCTCATCACAGGGTTCCGGGGAGCTGTTTTTT.

This clonotype has only a few counts. This chain uses TRBV20-1 with TRBJ1-6; 9 positions agree with TRBD1. V trimming: 6 bases; J trimming: 3 bases; junction bases outside the gene matches: 12. The germline V gene encodes CDR1 DFQATT and CDR2 SNEGSKA (reference sequence). The CDR3 has 17 residues. CDR3 nucleotides: TGCAGTGCCCGCCGAACGGGACAGGGATTCTATAATTCACCCCTCCACTTT. Translating it yields CSARRTGQGFYNSPLHF.

This clonotype occurred a few times. The rearrangement uses TRBV29-1 and TRBJ1-1; D gene uncertain. CDR3 size: 10 residues. V was clipped by 4 bases and J by 7 bases, with 7 bases between them. Germline V gene lookup returns CDR1 SQVTM and CDR2 ANQGSEA. In nucleotides, the CDR3 is TGCAGCGTTGGAAGTTTTGAAGCTTTCTTT. Its translation: CSVGSFEAFF.

The chain has TRBV28 and TRBJ1-2; maybe TRBD1 (6 bases). Trimming took off 1 base at V and 4 bases at J, with 10 bases between the two ends. Germline CDR1 is MDHEN and CDR2 is SYDVKM. The CDR3 has 14 residues. The DNA of the CDR3 is TGTGCCAGCAGTTTATCGAGGGGGAGCTATGGCTACACCTTC. This gives the protein CASSLSRGSYGYTF.

Worth noting for this clonotype: A much bigger clone sits one base away, suggesting this may be a read error. The chain has TRBV10-2 and TRBJ2-5; TRBD1 or TRBD2 may be the D gene (6 bases each). This CDR3 comprises 14 residues. Looked up from germline, CDR1 is WSHSY and CDR2 is SAAADI. CDR3 DNA: TGCGCCGGCAGTAGGGGGGAGTCGTCAGAGACCCAGTACTTC. Translating it yields CAGSRGESSETQYF.

The chain carries TRBV5-1 and TRBJ1-4; possible D gene TRBD1, 5 bases. The CDR3 length is 14 residues. The V end lost 0 bases, the J end lost 5 bases, and 8 bases lay between the germline ends. Germline CDR1 is SGHRS and CDR2 is YFSETQ. CDR3 in DNA: TGCGCCAGCAGCTTGGAGGGGAGGAATGAAAAACTGTTTTTT. It specifies CASSLEGRNEKLFF. The full variable domain, completed using reference TRBV5-1 and TRBJ1-4, is KAGVTQTPRYLIKTRGQQVTLSCSPISGHRSVSWYQQTPGQGLQFLFEYFSETQRNKGNFPGRFSGRQFSNSRSEMNVSTLELGDSALYLCASSLEGRNEKLFFGSGTQLSVL.

In its sample, this clonotype was seen a few times. The genes are TRBV5-1 and TRBJ2-7, with D tentatively TRBD2 (5 bases). The length of the CDR3 is 15 residues. CDR1 SGHRS and CDR2 YFSETQ come from the germline V gene. V dropped 3 bases and J dropped 2 bases, with 15 bases sitting between them. CDR3 nucleotides: TGCGCCAGCAGCTACTCCTTGGAGGTAGCCTACGAGCAGTACTTC. Amino acids: CASSYSLEVAYEQYF.